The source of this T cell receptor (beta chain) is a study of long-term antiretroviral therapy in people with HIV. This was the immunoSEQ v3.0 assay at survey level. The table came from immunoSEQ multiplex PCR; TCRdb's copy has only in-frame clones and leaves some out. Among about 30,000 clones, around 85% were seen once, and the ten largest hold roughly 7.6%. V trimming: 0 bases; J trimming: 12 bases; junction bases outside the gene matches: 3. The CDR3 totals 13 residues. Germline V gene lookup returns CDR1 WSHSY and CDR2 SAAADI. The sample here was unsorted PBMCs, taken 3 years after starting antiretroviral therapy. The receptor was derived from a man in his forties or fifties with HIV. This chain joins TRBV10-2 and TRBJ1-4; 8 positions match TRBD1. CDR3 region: CASSESSQGELFF. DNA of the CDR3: TGCGCCAGCAGTGAGTCCTCACAGGGGGAACTGTTTTTT.